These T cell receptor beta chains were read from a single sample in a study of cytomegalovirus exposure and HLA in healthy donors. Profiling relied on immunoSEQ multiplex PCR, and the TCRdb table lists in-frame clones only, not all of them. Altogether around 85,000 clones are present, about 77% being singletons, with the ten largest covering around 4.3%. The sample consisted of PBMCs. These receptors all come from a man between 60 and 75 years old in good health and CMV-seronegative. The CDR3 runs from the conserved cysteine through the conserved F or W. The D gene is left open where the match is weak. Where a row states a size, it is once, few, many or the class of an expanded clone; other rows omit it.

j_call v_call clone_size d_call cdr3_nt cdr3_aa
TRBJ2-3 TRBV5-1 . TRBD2 TGCGCCAGCAGCCAGAGCGGGGGGATCACAGATACGCAGTATTTT CASSQSGGITDTQYF
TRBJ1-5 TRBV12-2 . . TGTGCAAGTCGCTTTAACAGGGGGCTGCAGCCCCAGCATTTT CASRFNRGLQPQHF
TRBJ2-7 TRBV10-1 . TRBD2 TGCGCCAGCAGCCCCAGCGGGATCTACGAGCAGTACTTC CASSPSGIYEQYF
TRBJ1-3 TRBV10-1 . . TGCGCCAGCAGTGAGTCGCGGGCGGCAGGTGGAAACACCATATATTTT CASSESRAAGGNTIYF
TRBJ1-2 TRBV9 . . TGTGCCAGCAGCTCGACGCCCCCAGGGGTCTATGGCTACACCTTC CASSSTPPGVYGYTF
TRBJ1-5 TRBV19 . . TGTGCCAGTAGTATTTCCGAACAGGGCAATCAGCCCCAGCATTTT CASSISEQGNQPQHF
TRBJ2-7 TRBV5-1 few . TGCGCCAGCAGCTTGGGACTTCGGGGTGTCGACGAGCAGTACTTC CASSLGLRGVDEQYF
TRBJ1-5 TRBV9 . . TGTGCCAGCAGCCCCCCCGGGGGGAATCAGCCCCAGCATTTT CASSPPGGNQPQHF
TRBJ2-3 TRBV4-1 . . TGCGCCAGCAGCCAAGTAGGTCTAGTCACTAGCACAGATACGCAGTATTTT CASSQVGLVTSTDTQYF
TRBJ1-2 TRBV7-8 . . TGTGCCAGCAGCTTAGCTGGGACTCAATATCGGGGCTACACCTTC CASSLAGTQYRGYTF
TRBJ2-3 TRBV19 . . TGTGCCAGTAGTTCATCGGGATCTTACACAGATACGCAGTATTTT CASSSSGSYTDTQYF
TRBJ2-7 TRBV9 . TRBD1 TGTGCCAGTCGGGCGGGGGACAGGGTGGGCGAGCAGTACTTC CASRAGDRVGEQYF
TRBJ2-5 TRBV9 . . TGTGCCAGCAGCGGGGTGAGCGGCAGAGAGACCCAGTACTTC CASSGVSGRETQYF
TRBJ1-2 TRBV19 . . TGTGCCAGTCACAACAGGGACAAGTTATATGGCTACACCTTC CASHNRDKLYGYTF
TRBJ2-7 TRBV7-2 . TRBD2 TGTGCCAGCAGCTTAGCCCCTAGCGGCAGAACAACCCCCTACGAGCAGTACTTC CASSLAPSGRTTPYEQYF
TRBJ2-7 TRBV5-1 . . TGCGCCAGCAGCTTGGATAGAGGCGAGCAGTACTTC CASSLDRGEQYF
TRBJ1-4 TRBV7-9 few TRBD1 TGTGCCAGCAGCCCTCGGACAGGGAGGTCGGAAAAACTGTTTTTT CASSPRTGRSEKLFF
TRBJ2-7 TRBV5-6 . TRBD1 TGTGCCAGCAGCTTGGAGCAGGGGGCTGACGAGCAGTACTTC CASSLEQGADEQYF
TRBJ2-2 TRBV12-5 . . TGTGCTAGTGGTTTGGGACAGAACACCGGGGAGCTGTTTTTT CASGLGQNTGELFF
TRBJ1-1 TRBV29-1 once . TGCAGCGTTGAAGGGGAGGACACTGAAGCTTTCTTT CSVEGEDTEAFF
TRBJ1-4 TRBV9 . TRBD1 TGTGCCAGCAGCCCTGGGACAGGGTGGACCAATGAAAAACTGTTTTTT CASSPGTGWTNEKLFF
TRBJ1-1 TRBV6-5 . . TGTGCCACCCAGAGGGACTCTGGACCCCGTGAAGCTTTCTTT CATQRDSGPREAFF
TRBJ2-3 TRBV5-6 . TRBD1 TGTGCCAGCAGCCTACAGGGGGCTTACACAGATACGCAGTATTTT CASSLQGAYTDTQYF
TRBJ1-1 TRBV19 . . TGTGCCAGTAGTATTCTAGCGAGGAACACTGAAGCTTTCTTT CASSILARNTEAFF
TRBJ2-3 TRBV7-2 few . TGTGCCAGCAGCATCAGCGCTAGCACAGATACGCAGTATTTT CASSISASTDTQYF
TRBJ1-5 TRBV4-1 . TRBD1 TGCGCCAGCAGCCAAGGGACAGGGCCTCAGCCCCAGCATTTT CASSQGTGPQPQHF
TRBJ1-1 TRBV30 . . TGTGCCTGGAGTGTATGGACAGCCGAAGCTTTCTTT CAWSVWTAEAFF
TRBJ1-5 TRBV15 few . TGTGCCACCGCTAGACCTGCATCTGCTCTTGATCAGCCCCAGCATTTT CATARPASALDQPQHF
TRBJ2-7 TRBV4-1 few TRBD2 TGCGCCAGCAACCAGCGGGGGTCCCACGAGCAGTACTTC CASNQRGSHEQYF
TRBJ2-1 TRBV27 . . TGTGCCAGCAGACTTAGTTTAGGGGGCAATGAGCAGTTCTTC CASRLSLGGNEQFF
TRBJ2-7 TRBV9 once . TGTGCCAGCAGCGTAGTGGCGGGCCCCGGCGAGCAGTACTTC CASSVVAGPGEQYF
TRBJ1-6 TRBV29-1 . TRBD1 TGCAGCGTTGCTACGGGACAGGGCAATTCACCCCTCCACTTT CSVATGQGNSPLHF
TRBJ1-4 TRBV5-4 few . TGTGCCAGCAGCTTGGCGGGGAATGAAAAACTGTTTTTT CASSLAGNEKLFF
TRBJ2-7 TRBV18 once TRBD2 TGTGCCAGCTCACCATTCCCGACTAGCGGAGAGGGCTACGAGCAGTACTTC CASSPFPTSGEGYEQYF
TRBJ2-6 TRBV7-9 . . TGTGCCAGCAGCCCACACAGCTCTGGGGCCAACGTCCTGACTTTC CASSPHSSGANVLTF
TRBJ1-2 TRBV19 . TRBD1 TGTGCCAGTAGTAGCCGACAGGGGGCGCATGGCTATGGCTACACCTTC CASSSRQGAHGYGYTF
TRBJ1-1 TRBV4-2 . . TGTGCCAGCAGCCGGAGAATCCGAGGGAACACTGAAGCTTTCTTT CASSRRIRGNTEAFF
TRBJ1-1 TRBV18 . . TGTGCCAGCTCACCTGCCGGCACTGAAGCTTTCTTT CASSPAGTEAFF
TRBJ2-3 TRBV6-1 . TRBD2 TGTGCCAGCAGTGAGGGACTAGTTGACATTCCGGATACGCAGTATTTT CASSEGLVDIPDTQYF
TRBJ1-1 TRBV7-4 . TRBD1 TGTGCCAGCAGCACAGGCCGTTTTAGCACAGGGGGGTTAGAATTCATGAACACTGAAGCTTTCTTT CASSTGRFSTGGLEFMNTEAFF
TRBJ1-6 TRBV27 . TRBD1 TGTGCCAGCAGTCTGTCCCCGGGACAGGGGGCGCGTAATTCACCCCTCCACTTT CASSLSPGQGARNSPLHF
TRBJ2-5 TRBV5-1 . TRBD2 TGCGCCAGCAGCTTGATTCCGGGGGGGCATGAGACCCAGTACTTC CASSLIPGGHETQYF
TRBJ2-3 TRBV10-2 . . TGCGCCAGCAGTGAGTCGGCTAGAGCGGGCGCAGATACGCAGTATTTT CASSESARAGADTQYF
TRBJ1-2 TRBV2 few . TGTGCCAGCAGTGAGGCAGGGTTGGGCTACACCTTC CASSEAGLGYTF
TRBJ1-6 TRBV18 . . TGTGCCAGCTCACCACCCTTCAGGGCGTCCTATAATTCACCCCTCCACTTT CASSPPFRASYNSPLHF